Below are 28 T cell receptor beta chains sequenced from a single sample in a study of CD8 T cells in Susac syndrome (dated by TCRdb to the late 2010s). The library was generated by the immunoSEQ multiplex PCR assay. RNA was extracted with the RNeasy kit and 0.5 to 1 ug was reverse transcribed using random hexamers. TCRdb reanalyzed the raw reads on its own, using fastp at Q25 for trimming and MiXCR for clone calling, and kept in-frame beta chains. Each entry merges the rows of one CDR3 protein and shows their most common DNA and genes. Present in this sample are under 200,000 distinct CDR3 sequences, 90% to 95% of which were seen just once. The ten largest clonotypes hold more than 0.12% of the sample. Source material: CD4+ T cells from PBMCs. The receptor set was obtained from a human donor in good health.

The chain links TRBV18 to TRBJ2-5; 10 nucleotides match TRBD1. The CDR3 covers 14 residues. Germline CDR1 and CDR2: KGHSH and LQKENI. V lost 6 bases to trimming and J lost 4 bases; unmatched junction nucleotides: 5. CDR3 protein: CASSQDRGRETQYF. DNA of the CDR3: TGTGCCAGCTCGCAAGACAGGGGGCGAGAGACCCAGTACTTC.

The rearrangement joins TRBV5-1 to TRBJ2-7; 10 positions match TRBD1. The trim removed 0 bases at V and 1 base at J, leaving 1 base unmatched. Germline CDR1 SGHRS, CDR2 YFSETQ. The CDR3 length is 15 residues. The CDR3: CASSLGGQGSYEQYF. The CDR3, as DNA: TGCGCCAGCAGCTTGGGGGGACAGGGGTCCTACGAGCAGTACTTC. Supplemented by reference TRBV5-1 and TRBJ2-7, the full variable domain reads KAGVTQTPRYLIKTRGQQVTLSCSPISGHRSVSWYQQTPGQGLQFLFEYFSETQRNKGNFPGRFSGRQFSNSRSEMNVSTLELGDSALYLCASSLGGQGSYEQYFGPGTRLTVT.

The rearrangement uses TRBV7-9 and TRBJ1-4; perhaps TRBD1 as D (6 bases). This CDR3 is 16 amino acids long. Germline CDR1 is SEHNR and CDR2 is FQNEAQ (reference sequence). Between the trimmed V and J ends, which lost 7 bases and 5 bases, there was a span of 20 bases. As DNA, the CDR3 is TGTGCCAGCATCCCCATTCGGGGGCCCTTCAATGAAAAACTGTTTTTT. Translated: CASIPIRGPFNEKLFF.

This clonotype has just one count. The genes are TRBV4-3 and TRBJ2-2; D remains ambiguous. Germline-derived CDR1 and CDR2 are LGHNA and YSLEER. The CDR3 is made up of 13 amino acids. The germline V and J ends were trimmed by 0 bases and 7 bases, with 6 bases remaining between them. CDR3 amino acids: CASSQEVVGELFF. As DNA, the CDR3 is TGCGCCAGCAGCCAAGAGGTAGTCGGGGAGCTGTTTTTT.

This chain joins TRBV3-1 and TRBJ2-6; 7 nucleotides agree with TRBD1. This CDR3 contains 16 residues. Germline-derived CDR1 and CDR2 are LGHDT and YNNKEL (reference sequence). The V and J ends lost 4 bases and 4 bases, in that order; junction bases with no gene match: 7. CDR3 bases: TGTGCCAGCAGCCGAGACAGGGTCTACGGGGCCAACGTCCTGACTTTC. The encoded protein is CASSRDRVYGANVLTF.

The rearrangement uses TRBV7-9 and TRBJ2-5; D ambiguous. The CDR3 loop spans 11 amino acids. Germline V CDR1 and CDR2: SEHNR, FQNEAQ (reference sequence). Trimming shortened V by 8 bases and J by 1 base, and 5 bases separated the two germline ends. The CDR3 spells CASGSQETQYF. CDR3 DNA: TGTGCCAGCGGCAGCCAAGAGACCCAGTACTTC.

This chain connects TRBV20-1 to TRBJ2-1; possibly TRBD1 or TRBD2 for D (5 bases each). Germline CDR1 is DFQATT and CDR2 is SNEGSKA (reference sequence). The germline V and J ends were trimmed by 6 bases and 5 bases, with 8 bases remaining between them. This CDR3 contains 11 residues. The DNA for the CDR3 is TGCAGTGCGGGGACCCACAATGAGCAGTTCTTC. As protein: CSAGTHNEQFF.

The chain couples TRBV2 to TRBJ2-7; D is ambiguous. CDR1 SNHLY and CDR2 FYNNEI come from the germline V gene. V was cut by 7 bases and J by 5 bases, with 15 bases left in between. The CDR3 loop spans 13 amino acids. CDR3 protein: CASKVGSPHEQYF. CDR3 bases: TGTGCCAGCAAGGTGGGCTCCCCCCACGAGCAGTACTTC. The full variable domain, rest sourced from reference TRBV2 and TRBJ2-7, is EPEVTQTPSHQVTQMGQEVILRCVPISNHLYFYWYRQILGQKVEFLVSFYNNEISEKSEIFDDQFSVERPDGSNFTLKIRSTKLEDSAMYFCASKVGSPHEQYFGPGTRLTVT.

The chain uses TRBV9 and TRBJ1-3; D gene ambiguous. Trimming cost V 4 bases and J 4 bases, with 12 bases left between them. In germline, CDR1 is SGDLS, CDR2 YYNGEE. The length of the CDR3 is 14 residues. The CDR3 sequence is CASSNPGGGNTIYF. CDR3 nucleotide sequence: TGTGCCAGCAGCAACCCCGGTGGCGGAAACACCATATATTTT.

The chain carries TRBV5-1 and TRBJ1-3, with TRBD1 matching 7 bases. The V and J ends lost 1 base and 4 bases, in that order; junction bases with no gene match: 8. CDR3 length: 16 amino acids. Looked up from germline, CDR1 is SGHRS and CDR2 is YFSETQ. The CDR3 is CASSLKGPTGGNTIYF. The CDR3 DNA follows: TGCGCCAGCAGCTTGAAAGGACCGACAGGGGGAAACACCATATATTTT.

The chain joins TRBV29-1 to TRBJ1-1; D is ambiguous. The CDR3 length is 12 residues. The germline CDR1 and CDR2 sequences are SQVTM and ANQGSEA. V lost 5 bases, J lost 2 bases, and 9 bases lay in between. CDR3 coding DNA: TGCAGCGTTCAGGACCATAACACTGAAGCTTTCTTT. Encoded protein: CSVQDHNTEAFF.

This chain links TRBV4-2 with TRBJ1-5, with D uncertain. V was cut by 7 bases and J by 6 bases, with 10 bases left in between. Germline V gene data show CDR1 as LGHNA and CDR2 as YNFKEQ. This CDR3 has 12 amino acids. The CDR3 sequence is CASMQGRQPQHF. In nucleotides, the CDR3 is TGTGCCAGCATGCAAGGGCGTCAGCCCCAGCATTTT.

V gene TRBV20-1 combines with J gene TRBJ1-5; D is perhaps TRBD1 (5 bases). Germline loops: CDR1 DFQATT, CDR2 SNEGSKA (reference sequence). The germline V and J ends were trimmed by 1 base and 8 bases, with 15 bases remaining between them. The CDR3 is made up of 14 amino acids. The CDR3 bases are TGCAGTGCTAGAGGATTGCAGGGCGGTAAGCCCCAGCATTTT. Translated, it gives CSARGLQGGKPQHF.

The V gene is TRBV12-3 or TRBV12-4, the J gene TRBJ2-1; D perhaps matches TRBD2 (5 bases). V was trimmed by 6 bases and J by 2 bases, leaving 14 bases between them. This CDR3 has 15 amino acids. The CDR3 nucleotides read TGTGCCAGCAGGGTGGACTCGGAAGCCTACAATGAGCAGTTCTTC. This gives the protein CASRVDSEAYNEQFF.

The chain couples TRBV27 to TRBJ2-6; 7 bases are shared with TRBD1. The V gene end was trimmed by 0 bases and the J gene end by 1 base; junction bases not matched to a gene: 12. The CDR3 is 20 residues long. The V gene's germline CDR1 is MNHEY and CDR2 SMNVEV (reference sequence). CDR3 in amino acids: CASSLSLRDSTTSGANVLTF. CDR3 in DNA: TGTGCCAGCAGTTTATCTCTCCGGGACAGCACTACTTCTGGGGCCAACGTCCTGACTTTC. The entire variable domain, with the rest obtained from reference TRBV27 and TRBJ2-6, is as follows: EAQVTQNPRYLITVTGKKLTVTCSQNMNHEYMSWYRQDPGLGLRQIYYSMNVEVTDKGDVPEGYKVSRKEKRNFPLILESPSPNQTSLYFCASSLSLRDSTTSGANVLTFGAGSRLTVL.

The chain employs TRBV2 and TRBJ2-1; D is unresolved. V was clipped by 10 bases and J by 1 base, with 11 bases between them. The length of the CDR3 is 13 residues. CDR1 and CDR2 from the germline V gene are SNHLY and FYNNEI. In nucleotides, the CDR3 is TGTGCCACTTTACCACCATCCTACAATGAGCAGTTCTTC. Its protein is CATLPPSYNEQFF.

This clonotype was counted a single time. The chain carries TRBV5-6 and TRBJ1-6; D perhaps matches TRBD1 (5 bases). From germline, CDR1 is SGHDT and CDR2 YYEEEE. Trimming took off 1 base at V and 9 bases at J, with 11 bases between the two ends. The CDR3 loop spans 14 amino acids. This CDR3 reads CASSLSQGASPLHF. For the CDR3, the DNA is TGTGCCAGCAGCTTGTCCCAGGGTGCTTCACCCCTCCACTTT.

The chain couples TRBV9 to TRBJ1-6, with 11 positions matching TRBD1. The CDR3 spans 14 residues. The germline CDR1 and CDR2 sequences are SGDLS and YYNGEE. V was pared by 5 bases and J by 7 bases, with 2 bases of the junction left unmatched. The CDR3 region has the DNA TGTGCCAGCAGGAGGACAGGGGGCAATTCACCCCTCCACTTT. Protein product: CASRRTGGNSPLHF.

The chain combines TRBV29-1 with TRBJ1-1; possible D gene TRBD1, 6 bases. There are 13 residues in the CDR3. Germline V gene lookup returns CDR1 SQVTM and CDR2 ANQGSEA. V was clipped by 6 bases and J by 1 base, with 12 bases between them. CDR3 amino acids: CSVLRGGNTEAFF. CDR3 nucleotides: TGCAGCGTATTAAGGGGGGGGAACACTGAAGCTTTCTTT.

The chain uses TRBV7-2 and TRBJ2-3; 9 positions agree with TRBD1. The CDR3 extends over 17 amino acids. CDR1 and CDR2 (germline): SGHTA, FQGNSA. The V gene end was trimmed by 3 bases and the J gene end by 4 bases; junction bases not matched to a gene: 11. CDR3 protein: CASSFIGQGSWSDTQYF. For the CDR3, the DNA is TGTGCCAGCAGCTTTATAGGACAGGGGTCTTGGTCAGATACGCAGTATTTT.

This chain connects TRBV20-1 to TRBJ1-2; D is perhaps TRBD1 (6 bases). Germline V CDR1 and CDR2: DFQATT, SNEGSKA (reference sequence). The CDR3 runs to 14 residues. The V gene lost 1 base and the J gene lost 8 bases, with 17 bases spanning the gap. In nucleotides, the CDR3 is TGCAGTGCTAGAGCCCCTGCAGGGGTTGACGGCTACACCTTC. This translates into CSARAPAGVDGYTF.

The chain carries TRBV15 and TRBJ1-5, with 12 positions matching TRBD1. The ends lost 3 bases at V and 15 bases at J; junction bases unmatched: 9. The length of the CDR3 is 14 residues. Germline-derived CDR1 and CDR2 are LNHNV and YYDKDF (reference sequence). CDR3 DNA sequence: TGTGCCACCAGCAGTCGGGACAGGGGGCGCGACAGGCATTTT. Its protein product is CATSSRDRGRDRHF.

This chain links TRBV5-1 with TRBJ1-1; D is undetermined. The germline gives CDR1 SGHRS, CDR2 YFSETQ. Trimming pared 1 base from V and 0 bases from J, leaving 7 bases between. The CDR3 consists of 14 residues. CDR3 coding DNA: TGCGCCAGCAGCTTGCAGACCTTGAACACTGAAGCTTTCTTT. Translation gives CASSLQTLNTEAFF.

The V and J genes are TRBV4-2 and TRBJ2-7; possible D gene TRBD2, 6 bases. The CDR3 is 14 residues long. V was pared by 0 bases and J by 4 bases, with 10 bases between. Per the germline V gene, CDR1 is LGHNA and CDR2 is YNFKEQ. This chain's CDR3 is CASSQEAGRYEQYF. DNA of the CDR3: TGTGCCAGCAGCCAAGAGGCAGGGAGGTACGAGCAGTACTTC.

CDR3 region: CSAKPTSGGSDTQYF. CDR3 nucleotide sequence: TGCAGTGCTAAACCGACTAGCGGGGGTTCAGATACGCAGTATTTT. J is TRBJ2-3 and V is TRBV20-1, with 12 bases identical to TRBD2. Per the germline V gene, CDR1 is DFQATT and CDR2 is SNEGSKA (reference sequence). The CDR3 length is 15 residues. J lost 4 bases, V lost 4 bases, and 6 bases had no gene match.

V gene TRBV30 combines with J gene TRBJ2-1, with a tentative D call TRBD2 (6 bases). V was shortened by 2 bases and J by 3 bases, with 14 bases between the two germline ends. The CDR3 has 15 residues. In germline, CDR1 is GTSNPN, CDR2 SVGIG (reference sequence). CDR3 protein: CAWSRPGTHYNEQFF. CDR3 nucleotide sequence: TGTGCCTGGAGTCGACCCGGGACTCACTACAATGAGCAGTTCTTC.

A single count supports this clonotype. The chain is built from TRBV7-8 and TRBJ2-7; D is undetermined. Per the germline V gene, CDR1 is SGHVS and CDR2 is FQNEAQ. CDR3 length: 15 amino acids. The ends were cut back, 5 bases at V and 2 bases at J, with 16 bases in the middle. The DNA of the CDR3 is TGTGCCAGCAGCAAACGGCCTGATCTCGCCTACGAGCAGTACTTC. Its translation: CASSKRPDLAYEQYF.

This clonotype was observed once. This chain joins TRBV12-3 or TRBV12-4 and TRBJ2-5; TRBD1 might be the D (6 bases). This CDR3 has 13 residues. Trimming removed 6 bases from V and 9 bases from J, with 17 bases in between. CDR3 protein: CASSLSHPGAQYF. For the CDR3, the DNA is TGTGCCAGCAGCTTGTCCCACCCAGGGGCCCAGTACTTC.